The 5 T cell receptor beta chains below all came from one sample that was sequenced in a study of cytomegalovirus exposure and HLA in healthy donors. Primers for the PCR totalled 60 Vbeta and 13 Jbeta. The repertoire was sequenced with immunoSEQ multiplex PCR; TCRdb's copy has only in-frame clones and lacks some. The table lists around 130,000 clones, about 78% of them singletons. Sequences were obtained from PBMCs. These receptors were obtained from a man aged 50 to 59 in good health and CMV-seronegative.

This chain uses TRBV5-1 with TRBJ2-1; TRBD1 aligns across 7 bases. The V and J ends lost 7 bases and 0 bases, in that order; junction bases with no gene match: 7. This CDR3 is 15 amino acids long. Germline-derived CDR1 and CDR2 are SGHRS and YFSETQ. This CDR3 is CASRLQGSSYNEQFF. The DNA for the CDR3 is TGCGCCAGCCGTTTACAGGGGAGCTCCTACAATGAGCAGTTCTTC.

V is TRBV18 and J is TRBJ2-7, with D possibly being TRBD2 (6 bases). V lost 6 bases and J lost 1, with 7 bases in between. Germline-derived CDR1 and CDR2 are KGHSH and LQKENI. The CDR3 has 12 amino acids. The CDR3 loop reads CASSAGSYEQYF. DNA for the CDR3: TGTGCCAGCTCGGCGGGATCCTACGAGCAGTACTTC.

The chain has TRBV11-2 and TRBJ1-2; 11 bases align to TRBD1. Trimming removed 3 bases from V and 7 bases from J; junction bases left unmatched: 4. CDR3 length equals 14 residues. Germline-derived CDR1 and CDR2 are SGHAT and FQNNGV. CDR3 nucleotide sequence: TGTGCCAGCAGCTTGGGACAGGGGGTCGGTGGCTACACCTTC. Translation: CASSLGQGVGGYTF.

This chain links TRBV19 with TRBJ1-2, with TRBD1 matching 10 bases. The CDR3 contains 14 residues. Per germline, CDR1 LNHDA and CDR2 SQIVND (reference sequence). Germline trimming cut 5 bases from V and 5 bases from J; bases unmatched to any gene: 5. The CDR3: CASSSGQGGYGYTF. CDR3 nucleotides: TGTGCCAGTAGTTCCGGACAGGGGGGGTATGGCTACACCTTC.

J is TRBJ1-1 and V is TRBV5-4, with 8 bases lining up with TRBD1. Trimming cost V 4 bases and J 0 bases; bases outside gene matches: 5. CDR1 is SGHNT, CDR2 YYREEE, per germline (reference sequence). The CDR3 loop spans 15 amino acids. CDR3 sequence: CASSRQGAMNTEAFF. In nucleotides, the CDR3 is TGTGCCAGCAGCCGGCAGGGGGCGATGAACACTGAAGCTTTCTTT.